Listed below are T cell receptor beta chains from one sample, sequenced in a study of blood T cell repertoires in COVID-19. TCRdb's table, derived via immunoSEQ multiplex PCR, lists solely in-frame clones and lacks some. The sample contains approximately 300,000 clones, roughly 90% of which appear only once. Sequences were obtained from peripheral blood. These receptors were taken from a woman younger than 45 with COVID-19, enrolled during active disease. Both conserved end residues are trimmed from each CDR3.

v_call	j_call	cdr3_aa
TRBV19	TRBJ2-7	ASSMGNSYEQY
TRBV5-1	TRBJ1-2	ASSFSPQGSNT
TRBV6-5	TRBJ2-2	ASRLTANTGELF
TRBV5-4	TRBJ1-2	ASSFGRGNYGYT
TRBV4-2	TRBJ1-5	ASSQTGSGQPQH
TRBV19	TRBJ2-7	ASSISASGSEQY
TRBV9	TRBJ2-1	ASSVAGQPYNEQF
TRBV12-3/TRBV12-4	TRBJ2-2	ASSFVEGAELF
TRBV10-1	TRBJ2-2	ASKGVTGELF
TRBV27	TRBJ1-4	ASRRGVGEKLF
TRBV29-1	TRBJ1-2	SVTGTGVGYT
TRBV6-2/TRBV6-3	TRBJ1-4	ASSYSLGTGGEKLF
TRBV2	TRBJ2-7	ASSGTGLTYEQY
TRBV5-5	TRBJ2-7	ASSSAGSRAYEQY
TRBV30	TRBJ1-6	AWSVLGGNSPLH
TRBV28	TRBJ2-7	ASSLEISNYEQY
TRBV3-1/TRBV3-2	TRBJ2-5	ASSQDLTDRGPLYQETQY
TRBV9	TRBJ2-7	ASSVASGGIEQY
TRBV5-4	TRBJ1-1	ASSFTGLGGQAF
TRBV18	TRBJ2-5	ASSPLDSGSSETQY
TRBV27	TRBJ2-7	ASRGWGGWNYYEQY
TRBV6-5	TRBJ1-1	ASSFDRGLTEAF